Listed below are T cell receptor beta chains from one sample, sequenced in a study of Ad26.COV2.S vaccination and SARS-CoV-2 variants. TCRdb keeps only in-frame clones here, not all; method: immunoSEQ multiplex PCR. This repertoire shows some 320,000 clones, approximately 80% found once; its top ten account for 2% to 2.5%. The material was peripheral blood, obtained in a trial of Ad26.COV2.S vaccine versus placebo. All receptors come from a person between 18 and 65 years old who received the Ad26.COV2.S COVID-19 vaccine or a placebo. Each CDR3 is given with its conserved first and last residue. The D gene is left open where the match is weak. Expanded clones are given a class, and other clones once, few, many or no size at all.

J gene: TRBJ2-7; clone size: .; D gene: .; V gene: TRBV9; CDR3 length: 15; CDR3 DNA: TGTGCCAGCAGCGTAGAAGGGGCTTCCTCCTACGAGCAGTACTTC; CDR3 protein: CASSVEGASSYEQYF
J gene: TRBJ1-2; clone size: .; D gene: TRBD1; V gene: TRBV3-1/TRBV3-2; CDR3 length: 17; CDR3 DNA: TGTGCCAGCAGCCGGGGACAGGGAATAGGGGCTAACTATGGCTACACCTTC; CDR3 protein: CASSRGQGIGANYGYTF
J gene: TRBJ2-1; clone size: .; D gene: TRBD2; V gene: TRBV13; CDR3 length: 16; CDR3 DNA: TGTGCCAGCAGCTTAAGCCCACTAGCGGGGTGGAATGAGCAGTTCTTC; CDR3 protein: CASSLSPLAGWNEQFF
J gene: TRBJ2-5; clone size: .; D gene: .; V gene: TRBV14; CDR3 length: 16; CDR3 DNA: TGTGCCAGCAGCCAAGCCGGGATAGTACAGCGGGAGACCCAGTACTTC; CDR3 protein: CASSQAGIVQRETQYF
J gene: TRBJ1-6; clone size: .; D gene: .; V gene: TRBV25-1; CDR3 length: 16; CDR3 DNA: TGTGCCAGCAGTGAATATAGAGGGGCAATGGGATCACCCCTCCACTTT; CDR3 protein: CASSEYRGAMGSPLHF
J gene: TRBJ2-3; clone size: .; D gene: TRBD2; V gene: TRBV28; CDR3 length: 15; CDR3 DNA: TGTGCCAGCAGTTCGAGCGGGGGTAACACAGATACGCAGTATTTT; CDR3 protein: CASSSSGGNTDTQYF
J gene: TRBJ1-2; clone size: .; D gene: TRBD1; V gene: TRBV28; CDR3 length: 14; CDR3 DNA: TGTGCCAGCGCTTCCGGACAGGGGAGCTATGGCTACACCTTC; CDR3 protein: CASASGQGSYGYTF
J gene: TRBJ2-2; clone size: .; D gene: .; V gene: TRBV5-1; CDR3 length: 14; CDR3 DNA: TGCGCCAGCAGCTTACGAACGAACACCGGGGAGCTGTTTTTT; CDR3 protein: CASSLRTNTGELFF
J gene: TRBJ2-7; clone size: .; D gene: .; V gene: TRBV6-6; CDR3 length: 12; CDR3 DNA: TGTGCCAGCAGGGGGGGGCTACACGAGCAGTACTTC; CDR3 protein: CASRGGLHEQYF
J gene: TRBJ2-2; clone size: .; D gene: TRBD2; V gene: TRBV7-2; CDR3 length: 17; CDR3 DNA: TGTGCCAGCAGCAAGGGTAGCGGGGGGGCGAACACCGGGGAGCTGTTTTTT; CDR3 protein: CASSKGSGGANTGELFF
J gene: TRBJ1-6; clone size: .; D gene: .; V gene: TRBV6-5; CDR3 length: 14; CDR3 DNA: TGTGCCAGCAGTTTGCAGATAGGAAATTCACCCCTCCACTTT; CDR3 protein: CASSLQIGNSPLHF
J gene: TRBJ1-5; clone size: once; D gene: TRBD1; V gene: TRBV19; CDR3 length: 16; CDR3 DNA: TGTGCCAGTAGTATGGGACAGTTTTACAGCAATCAGCCCCAGCATTTT; CDR3 protein: CASSMGQFYSNQPQHF
J gene: TRBJ2-2; clone size: .; D gene: .; V gene: TRBV6-1; CDR3 length: 18; CDR3 DNA: TGTGCCAGCAGTGAATTTGCGGGGGCCACCGCGAACACCGGGGAGCTGTTTTTT; CDR3 protein: CASSEFAGATANTGELFF
J gene: TRBJ1-5; clone size: .; D gene: TRBD1; V gene: TRBV7-8; CDR3 length: 13; CDR3 DNA: TGTGCCAGCAGCCAGGACAGGGTTCAGCCCCAGCATTTT; CDR3 protein: CASSQDRVQPQHF
J gene: TRBJ2-7; clone size: .; D gene: .; V gene: TRBV6-5; CDR3 length: 15; CDR3 DNA: TGTGCCAGCGTCAAACTTGGGGACCCGGCCTACGAGCAGTACTTC; CDR3 protein: CASVKLGDPAYEQYF
J gene: TRBJ1-5; clone size: .; D gene: .; V gene: TRBV15; CDR3 length: 15; CDR3 DNA: TGTGCCACCAGCCAAGGGGGAAGGGACAATCAGCCCCAGCATTTT; CDR3 protein: CATSQGGRDNQPQHF
J gene: TRBJ2-1; clone size: .; D gene: .; V gene: TRBV4-2; CDR3 length: 16; CDR3 DNA: TGTGCCAGCAGCCAAGATCAGGCAGGGGGGCAGAATGAGCAGTTCTTC; CDR3 protein: CASSQDQAGGQNEQFF
J gene: TRBJ2-5; clone size: .; D gene: TRBD2; V gene: TRBV5-1; CDR3 length: 15; CDR3 DNA: TGCGCCAGCAGCCATACTAGCGCTCGAGGAGAGACCCAGTACTTC; CDR3 protein: CASSHTSARGETQYF
J gene: TRBJ1-1; clone size: .; D gene: .; V gene: TRBV28; CDR3 length: 11; CDR3 DNA: TGTGCCAGCAGCCTCCCCGAAGAAGCTTTCTTT; CDR3 protein: CASSLPEEAFF
J gene: TRBJ2-1; clone size: .; D gene: TRBD2; V gene: TRBV2; CDR3 length: 16; CDR3 DNA: TGTGCCAGCAGTGAAGCGGGCCAAGCGGGGGGGAATGAGCAGTTCTTC; CDR3 protein: CASSEAGQAGGNEQFF
J gene: TRBJ1-2; clone size: .; D gene: .; V gene: TRBV5-1; CDR3 length: 12; CDR3 DNA: TGCGCCAGCAGCCCGGGTCACTATGGCTACACCTTC; CDR3 protein: CASSPGHYGYTF
J gene: TRBJ2-5; clone size: .; D gene: .; V gene: TRBV5-6; CDR3 length: 15; CDR3 DNA: TGTGCCAGCAGCATAGGGGGGCCGTACCAAGAGACCCAGTACTTC; CDR3 protein: CASSIGGPYQETQYF
J gene: TRBJ1-5; clone size: once; D gene: .; V gene: TRBV19; CDR3 length: 14; CDR3 DNA: TGTGCCAGTAGTATCCCACAGAAAACCCAGCCCCAGCATTTT; CDR3 protein: CASSIPQKTQPQHF
J gene: TRBJ1-1; clone size: once; D gene: .; V gene: TRBV11-2; CDR3 length: 16; CDR3 DNA: TGTGCCAGCAGCTTAGTTACCGGGGGCTACAACACTGAAGCTTTCTTT; CDR3 protein: CASSLVTGGYNTEAFF
J gene: TRBJ1-4; clone size: .; D gene: TRBD1; V gene: TRBV19; CDR3 length: 16; CDR3 DNA: TGTGCCAGTAGGGATCAGGGGGCGCGGGCTAATGAAAAACTGTTTTTT; CDR3 protein: CASRDQGARANEKLFF
J gene: TRBJ1-1; clone size: .; D gene: .; V gene: TRBV7-2; CDR3 length: 13; CDR3 DNA: TGTGCCAGCAGCTTCCCCCTAAACACTGAAGCTTTCTTT; CDR3 protein: CASSFPLNTEAFF
J gene: TRBJ1-4; clone size: once; D gene: .; V gene: TRBV1; CDR3 length: 14; CDR3 DNA: TGCACCAGCAGCTCGGACAGGGGTGGTGAAAAACTGTTTTTT; CDR3 protein: CTSSSDRGGEKLFF
J gene: TRBJ2-5; clone size: once; D gene: .; V gene: TRBV5-5; CDR3 length: 12; CDR3 DNA: TGTGCCAGCAGCCGCTACCAAGAGACCCAGTACTTC; CDR3 protein: CASSRYQETQYF
J gene: TRBJ2-7; clone size: .; D gene: .; V gene: TRBV11-1; CDR3 length: 12; CDR3 DNA: TGTGCCAGCAGCCTAACCGGCTACGAGCAGTACTTC; CDR3 protein: CASSLTGYEQYF
J gene: TRBJ2-7; clone size: once; D gene: TRBD2; V gene: TRBV19; CDR3 length: 18; CDR3 DNA: TGTGCCGGATGGACTAGCGGGGGGAACCCAGACATTACCTACGAGCAGTACTTC; CDR3 protein: CAGWTSGGNPDITYEQYF
J gene: TRBJ1-1; clone size: .; D gene: .; V gene: TRBV28; CDR3 length: 12; CDR3 DNA: TGTGCCAGCAGTTTAAAGGAGACTGAAGCTTTCTTT; CDR3 protein: CASSLKETEAFF
J gene: TRBJ2-7; clone size: few; D gene: TRBD1; V gene: TRBV19; CDR3 length: 14; CDR3 DNA: TGTGCCAGTAGTATTGGGACAGGATCCTACGAGCAGTACTTC; CDR3 protein: CASSIGTGSYEQYF
J gene: TRBJ1-1; clone size: .; D gene: TRBD1; V gene: TRBV2; CDR3 length: 16; CDR3 DNA: TGTGCCAGCGGCGATAGAACAGGGGGCCCGGACACTGAAGCTTTCTTT; CDR3 protein: CASGDRTGGPDTEAFF
J gene: TRBJ2-3; clone size: .; D gene: .; V gene: TRBV9; CDR3 length: 13; CDR3 DNA: TGTGCCAGCAGCGCACTCCACACAGATACGCAGTATTTT; CDR3 protein: CASSALHTDTQYF
J gene: TRBJ2-3; clone size: .; D gene: TRBD2; V gene: TRBV3-1/TRBV3-2; CDR3 length: 15; CDR3 DNA: TGTGCCAGCAGCCTCCAGCGGGGGAGCACAGATACGCAGTATTTT; CDR3 protein: CASSLQRGSTDTQYF
J gene: TRBJ2-7; clone size: .; D gene: .; V gene: TRBV4-1; CDR3 length: 14; CDR3 DNA: TGCGCCAGCAGCCAAGGAGCGGCTTCCTACGAGCAGTACTTC; CDR3 protein: CASSQGAASYEQYF
J gene: TRBJ2-7; clone size: .; D gene: TRBD2; V gene: TRBV5-1; CDR3 length: 14; CDR3 DNA: TGCGCCAGCAGCTTGACTAGCGGCCCCTACGAGCAGTACTTC; CDR3 protein: CASSLTSGPYEQYF
J gene: TRBJ2-3; clone size: .; D gene: TRBD1; V gene: TRBV7-9; CDR3 length: 19; CDR3 DNA: TGTGCCAGCAGCCTCCTTTTGGGGGACAGGGGACTCGTCACAGATACGCAGTATTTT; CDR3 protein: CASSLLLGDRGLVTDTQYF
J gene: TRBJ2-7; clone size: .; D gene: .; V gene: TRBV5-5; CDR3 length: 15; CDR3 DNA: TGTGCCAGCAGCCCCGGACAGGCGGGGTCCTACGAGCAGTACTTC; CDR3 protein: CASSPGQAGSYEQYF
J gene: TRBJ2-7; clone size: .; D gene: .; V gene: TRBV6-1; CDR3 length: 10; CDR3 DNA: TGTGCCAGCAGTGAAAGGGCAGCCTACTTC; CDR3 protein: CASSERAAYF
J gene: TRBJ2-3; clone size: .; D gene: .; V gene: TRBV2; CDR3 length: 13; CDR3 DNA: TGTGCCAGCAGTGGGATACTAGGAGGTACGCAGTATTTT; CDR3 protein: CASSGILGGTQYF
J gene: TRBJ1-2; clone size: .; D gene: TRBD1; V gene: TRBV6-6; CDR3 length: 16; CDR3 DNA: TGTGCCAGCAGCGAACACCAGACAGGGGGGAAGGGCGGCTACACCTTC; CDR3 protein: CASSEHQTGGKGGYTF